Following are 3 T cell receptor beta chains from one sample sequenced in a study of T cell repertoires in breast cancer. The expanded emulsion RT-PCR method captured paired alpha and beta chains from CD8+ T cells. During the second nested PCR, blocking oligonucleotides suppressed genes that were not paired. MiXCR, applied by TCRdb to the emulsion pairing reads, yields one record per CDR3 protein. The sample records tens of thousands of distinct CDR3 sequences, around 45% being singletons. Source material: CD8+ T cells. Receptors were obtained from a pool of human donors with breast cancer or a healthy control (not recorded which).

This chain links TRBV7-9 with TRBJ2-7, with D tentatively TRBD1 (5 bases). Looked up from germline, CDR1 is SEHNR and CDR2 is FQNEAQ (reference sequence). Trimming stripped 1 base from V and 3 bases from J, with 7 bases between. The CDR3 spans 13 residues. The CDR3 DNA sequence: TGTGCCAGCAGCTTAGGGGGCCGCTACGAGCAGTACTTC. Residues: CASSLGGRYEQYF.

This clonotype came up many times. The CDR3 here is CASSLDRAYGYTF. The DNA of the CDR3 is TGTGCCAGCAGTCTTGACAGGGCCTATGGCTACACCTTC. V usage is TRBV27 and J usage is TRBJ1-2; 7 bases align to TRBD1. The V and J ends lost 5 bases and 4 bases, in that order; junction bases with no gene match: 4. The CDR3 has 13 residues. Germline V lookup: CDR1 MNHEY, CDR2 SMNVEV (reference sequence).

This clonotype appeared a few times. The V and J genes are TRBV2 and TRBJ2-1; TRBD1 might be the D (6 bases). CDR1 SNHLY and CDR2 FYNNEI come from the germline V gene. This CDR3 spans 12 amino acids. V was clipped by 8 bases and J by 6 bases, with 11 bases between them. DNA for the CDR3: TGTGCCAGCCTCATAGGGGGCAATGAGCAGTTCTTC. Protein: CASLIGGNEQFF.